This T cell receptor beta chain was retrieved from a study of blood T cell repertoires in COVID-19. Study at large: The samples span acute and convalescent COVID-19 from the United States, Italy and Spain. T cells, B-cell-depleted T cells, or PBMCs provided the cDNA or gDNA that served as material.

This CDR3 region has 17 residues. V was pared by 5 bases and J by 4 bases, with 20 bases between. CDR1 is LNHDA, CDR2 SQIVND, per germline (reference sequence). The authors' processing: It was from reference gene primer amplification that nucleated cell counts were estimated. TCRdb keeps only in-frame clones here, not all; method: immunoSEQ multiplex PCR. The V and J calls and the clone size are those of that table, but D and trimming were determined from the DNA. The sample yields around 110,000 clones, 75% to 90% seen once. This receptor was obtained from a man aged 25 to 45 with acute or convalescent COVID-19. V gene TRBV19 combines with J gene TRBJ2-2, with a possible D match to TRBD2 (6 bases). Sequenced material: peripheral blood. DNA for the CDR3: TGTGCCAGTAGTTCAGGACTATTTAAGGGAGCCACCGGGGAGCTGTTTTTT. It translates to CASSSGLFKGATGELFF.